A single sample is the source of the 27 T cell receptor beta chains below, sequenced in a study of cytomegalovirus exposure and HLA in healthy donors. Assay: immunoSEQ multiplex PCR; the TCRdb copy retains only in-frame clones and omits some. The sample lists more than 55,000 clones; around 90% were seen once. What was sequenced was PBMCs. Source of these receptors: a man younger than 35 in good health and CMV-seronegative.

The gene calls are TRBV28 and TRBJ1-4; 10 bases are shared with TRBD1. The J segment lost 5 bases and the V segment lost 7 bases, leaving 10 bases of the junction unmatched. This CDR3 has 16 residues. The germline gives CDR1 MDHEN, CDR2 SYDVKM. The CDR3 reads CASTPGQGRKNEKLFF. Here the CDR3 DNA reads TGTGCCAGCACCCCGGGACAGGGGAGGAAAAATGAAAAACTGTTTTTT.

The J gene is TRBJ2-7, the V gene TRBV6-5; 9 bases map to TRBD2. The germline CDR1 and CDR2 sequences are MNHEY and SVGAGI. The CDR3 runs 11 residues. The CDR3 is CSSSGGYEQYF. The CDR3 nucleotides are TGTTCATCAAGCGGGGGGTACGAGCAGTACTTC.

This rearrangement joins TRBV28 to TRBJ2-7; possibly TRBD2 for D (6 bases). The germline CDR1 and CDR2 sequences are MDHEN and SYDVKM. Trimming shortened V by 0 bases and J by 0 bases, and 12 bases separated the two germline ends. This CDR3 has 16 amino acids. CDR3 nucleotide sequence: TGTGCCAGCAGTTTATGGAGTAGCGGTACCTCCTACGAGCAGTACTTC. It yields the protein CASSLWSSGTSYEQYF.

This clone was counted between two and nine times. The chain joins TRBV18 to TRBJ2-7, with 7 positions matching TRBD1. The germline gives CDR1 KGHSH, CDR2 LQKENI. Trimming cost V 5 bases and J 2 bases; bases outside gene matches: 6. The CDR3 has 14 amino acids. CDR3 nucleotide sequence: TGTGCCAGCTCATCGACAGGGATCACCTACGAGCAGTACTTC. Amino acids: CASSSTGITYEQYF.

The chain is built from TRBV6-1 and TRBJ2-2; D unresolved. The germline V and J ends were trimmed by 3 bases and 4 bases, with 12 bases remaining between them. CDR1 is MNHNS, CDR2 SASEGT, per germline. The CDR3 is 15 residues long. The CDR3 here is CASSDGSSTTGELFF. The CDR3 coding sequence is TGTGCCAGCAGTGACGGGTCTTCGACCACCGGGGAGCTGTTTTTT.

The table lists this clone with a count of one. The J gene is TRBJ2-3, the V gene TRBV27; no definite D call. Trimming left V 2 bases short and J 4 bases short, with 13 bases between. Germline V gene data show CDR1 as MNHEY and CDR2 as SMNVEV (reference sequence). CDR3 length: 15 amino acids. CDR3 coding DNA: TGTGCCAGCAGTTTAGCGGCGCCATTCCCAGATACGCAGTATTTT. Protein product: CASSLAAPFPDTQYF.

The CDR3 reads CASSLGLTTDTQYF. CDR3 nucleotide sequence: TGTGCCAGCAGCTTGGGGCTCACAACGGATACGCAGTATTTT. This sequence joins TRBV5-4 and TRBJ2-3; D remains unclear. Looked up from germline, CDR1 is SGHNT and CDR2 is YYREEE (reference sequence). Trimming removed 0 bases from V and 6 bases from J, with 11 bases in between. The CDR3 totals 14 residues.

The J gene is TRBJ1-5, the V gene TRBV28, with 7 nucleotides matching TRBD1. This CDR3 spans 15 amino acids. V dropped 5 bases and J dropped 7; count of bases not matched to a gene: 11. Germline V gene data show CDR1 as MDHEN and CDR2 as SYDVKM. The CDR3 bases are TGTGCCAGCAGTCCCCCCGACAGGGTGGGGCAGCCCCAGCATTTT. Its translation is CASSPPDRVGQPQHF.

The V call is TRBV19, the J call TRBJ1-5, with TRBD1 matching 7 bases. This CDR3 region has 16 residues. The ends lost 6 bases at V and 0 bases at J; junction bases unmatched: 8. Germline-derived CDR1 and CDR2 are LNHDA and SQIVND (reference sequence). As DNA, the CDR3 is TGTGCCAGTAGCATACAGGGGCTGGGTAGCAATCAGCCCCAGCATTTT. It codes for CASSIQGLGSNQPQHF.

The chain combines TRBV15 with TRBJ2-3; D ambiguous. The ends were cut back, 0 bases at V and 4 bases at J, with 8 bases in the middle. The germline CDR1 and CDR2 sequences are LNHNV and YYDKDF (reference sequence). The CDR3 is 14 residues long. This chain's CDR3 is CATSRDILADTQYF. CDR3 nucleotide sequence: TGTGCCACCAGCAGAGATATCCTAGCAGATACGCAGTATTTT. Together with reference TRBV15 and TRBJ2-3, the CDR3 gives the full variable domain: DAMVIQNPRYQVTQFGKPVTLSCSQTLNHNVMYWYQQKSSQAPKLLFHYYDKDFNNEADTPDNFQSRRPNTSFCFLDIRSPGLGDTAMYLCATSRDILADTQYFGPGTRLTVL.

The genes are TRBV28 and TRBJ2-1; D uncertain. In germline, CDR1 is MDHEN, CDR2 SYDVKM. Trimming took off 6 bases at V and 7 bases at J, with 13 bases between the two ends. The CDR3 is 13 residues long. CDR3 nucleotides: TGTGCCAGCAGCCGCACGGGTGGGAATGAGCAGTTCTTC. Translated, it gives CASSRTGGNEQFF.

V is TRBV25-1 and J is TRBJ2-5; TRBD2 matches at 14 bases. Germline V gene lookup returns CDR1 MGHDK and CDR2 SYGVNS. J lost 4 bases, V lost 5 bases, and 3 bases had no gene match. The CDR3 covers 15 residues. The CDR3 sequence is CASSPGTSGRETQYF. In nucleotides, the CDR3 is TGTGCCAGCAGTCCCGGGACTAGCGGGAGAGAGACCCAGTACTTC.

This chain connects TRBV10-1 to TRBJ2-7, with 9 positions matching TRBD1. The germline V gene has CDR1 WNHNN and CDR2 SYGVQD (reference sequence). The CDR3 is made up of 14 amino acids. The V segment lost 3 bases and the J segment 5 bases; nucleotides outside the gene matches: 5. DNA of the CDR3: TGCGCCAGCAGTGAATACAGGGGGCAGGACGAGCAGTACTTC. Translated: CASSEYRGQDEQYF.

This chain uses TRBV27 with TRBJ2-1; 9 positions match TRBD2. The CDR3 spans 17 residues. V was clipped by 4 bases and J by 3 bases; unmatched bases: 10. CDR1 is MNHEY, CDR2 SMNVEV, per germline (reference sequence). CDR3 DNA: TGTGCCAGCAGTTCCCACCATACTAGCGGGTTCTACAATGAGCAGTTCTTC. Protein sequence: CASSSHHTSGFYNEQFF.

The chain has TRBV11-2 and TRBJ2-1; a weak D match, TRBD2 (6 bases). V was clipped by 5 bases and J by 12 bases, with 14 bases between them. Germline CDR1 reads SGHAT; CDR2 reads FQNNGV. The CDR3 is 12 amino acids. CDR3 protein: CASSLSEGRQFF. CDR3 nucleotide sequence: TGTGCCAGCAGCCTCTCGGAGGGGAGGCAGTTCTTC.

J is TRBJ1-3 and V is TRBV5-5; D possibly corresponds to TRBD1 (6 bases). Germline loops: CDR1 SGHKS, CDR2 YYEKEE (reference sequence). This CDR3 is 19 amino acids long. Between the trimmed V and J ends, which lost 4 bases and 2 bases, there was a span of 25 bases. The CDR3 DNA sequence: TGTGCCAGCAGCAACCCCGGGACATGGGACGCGTGGGCTGGAAACACCATATATTTT. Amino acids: CASSNPGTWDAWAGNTIYF.

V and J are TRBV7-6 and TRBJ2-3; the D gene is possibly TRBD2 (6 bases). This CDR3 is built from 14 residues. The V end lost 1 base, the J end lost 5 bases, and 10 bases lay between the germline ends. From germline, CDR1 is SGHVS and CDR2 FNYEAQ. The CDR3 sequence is CASSLVEGRDTQYF. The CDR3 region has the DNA TGTGCCAGCAGCTTAGTGGAGGGGAGAGATACGCAGTATTTT.

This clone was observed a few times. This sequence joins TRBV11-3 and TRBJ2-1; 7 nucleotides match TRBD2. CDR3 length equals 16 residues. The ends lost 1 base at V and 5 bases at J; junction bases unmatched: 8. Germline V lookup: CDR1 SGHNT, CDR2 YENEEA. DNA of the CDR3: TGTGCCAGCAGCTTAGGGGATACTAGCGTCGACAATGAGCAGTTCTTC. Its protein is CASSLGDTSVDNEQFF.

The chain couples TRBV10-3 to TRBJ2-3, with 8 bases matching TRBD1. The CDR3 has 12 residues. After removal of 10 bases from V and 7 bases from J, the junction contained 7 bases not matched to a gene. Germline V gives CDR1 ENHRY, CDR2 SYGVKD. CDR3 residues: CATKDRAHTQYF. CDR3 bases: TGTGCCACAAAGGACAGGGCCCATACGCAGTATTTT.

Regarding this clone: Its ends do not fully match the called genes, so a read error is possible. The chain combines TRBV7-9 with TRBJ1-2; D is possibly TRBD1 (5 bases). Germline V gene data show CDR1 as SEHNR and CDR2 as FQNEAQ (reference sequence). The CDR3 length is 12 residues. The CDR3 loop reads CASKDYVGRVGF. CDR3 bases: TGTGCCAGCAAAGATTACGTGGGCAGGGTCGGCTTC.

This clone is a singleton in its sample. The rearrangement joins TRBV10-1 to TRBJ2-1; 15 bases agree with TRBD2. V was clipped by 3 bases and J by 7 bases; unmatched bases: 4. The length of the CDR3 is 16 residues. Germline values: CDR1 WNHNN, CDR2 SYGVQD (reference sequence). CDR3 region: CASSDLGLAGGNEQFF. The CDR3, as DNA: TGCGCCAGCAGTGACCTAGGACTAGCGGGAGGGAATGAGCAGTTCTTC.

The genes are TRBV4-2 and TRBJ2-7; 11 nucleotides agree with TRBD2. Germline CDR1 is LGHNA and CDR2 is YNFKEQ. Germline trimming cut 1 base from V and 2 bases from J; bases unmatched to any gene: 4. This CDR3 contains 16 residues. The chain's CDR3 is CASSQGLAGGTYEQYF. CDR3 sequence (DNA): TGTGCCAGCAGCCAAGGTCTAGCGGGAGGAACCTACGAGCAGTACTTC.

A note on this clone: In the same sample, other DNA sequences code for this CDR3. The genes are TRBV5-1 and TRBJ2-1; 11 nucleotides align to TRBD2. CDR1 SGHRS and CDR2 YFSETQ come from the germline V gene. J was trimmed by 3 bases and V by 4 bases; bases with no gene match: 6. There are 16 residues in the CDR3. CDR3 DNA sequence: TGCGCCAGCAGCCGACTAGGGACTAGCGGCTACAATGAGCAGTTCTTC. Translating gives CASSRLGTSGYNEQFF.

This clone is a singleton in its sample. CDR3 protein: CASSLRHRSPGLAGDNEQFF. In nucleotides, the CDR3 is TGTGCCAGCAGTTTAAGGCACAGATCCCCGGGACTAGCGGGAGACAATGAGCAGTTCTTC. The chain recombines TRBV27 with TRBJ2-1; TRBD2 matches 14 bases. CDR1 is MNHEY, CDR2 SMNVEV, per germline (reference sequence). This CDR3 region has 20 residues. After removal of 2 bases from V and 5 bases from J, the junction contained 14 bases not matched to a gene.

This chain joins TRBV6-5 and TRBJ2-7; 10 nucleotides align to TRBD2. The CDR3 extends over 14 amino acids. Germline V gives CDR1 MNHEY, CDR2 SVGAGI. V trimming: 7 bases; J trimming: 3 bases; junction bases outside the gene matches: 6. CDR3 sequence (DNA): TGTGCCAGCACCCTACTAGCGGGGAACTACGAGCAGTACTTC. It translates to CASTLLAGNYEQYF.

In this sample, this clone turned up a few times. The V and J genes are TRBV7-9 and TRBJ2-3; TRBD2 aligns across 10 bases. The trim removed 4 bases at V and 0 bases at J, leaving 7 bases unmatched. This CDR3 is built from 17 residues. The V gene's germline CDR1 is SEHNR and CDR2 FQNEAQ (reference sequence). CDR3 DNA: TGTGCCAGCAGCTCCTGGACGACTAGCGGGAGCACAGATACGCAGTATTTT. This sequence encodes CASSSWTTSGSTDTQYF.

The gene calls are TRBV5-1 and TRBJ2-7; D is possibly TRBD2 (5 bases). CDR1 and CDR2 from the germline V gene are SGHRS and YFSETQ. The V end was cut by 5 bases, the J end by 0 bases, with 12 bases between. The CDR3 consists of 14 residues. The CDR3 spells CASSPGTSSYEQYF. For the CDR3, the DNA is TGCGCCAGCAGTCCGGGAACCTCCTCCTACGAGCAGTACTTC.